This T cell receptor (beta chain) was sequenced for a study of blood T cell repertoires in COVID-19. TCRdb's copy holds only in-frame clones and misses some; the assay was immunoSEQ multiplex PCR. This sample yields around 300,000 clones, of which about 88% are seen a single time; 3% belongs to the top ten. V was pared by 7 bases and J by 3 bases, with 15 bases between. The CDR3 covers 13 residues. Germline CDR1 and CDR2: SQVTM and ANQGSEA. The clonotype originates from a woman aged 45-65 years who had recovered from COVID-19. Sequencing was done on a sample of PBMCs or T cells enriched from blood (not recorded which). The V and J genes are TRBV29-1 and TRBJ1-1, with D perhaps matching TRBD1 (6 bases). The CDR3 spells CSGTRRGYTEAFF. DNA for the CDR3: TGCAGCGGAACACGCAGGGGTTACACTGAAGCTTTCTTT.